A selection of T cell receptor beta chains follows, all from one sample in a study of T cell changes during pregnancy in multiple sclerosis. Clones were sequenced by immunoSEQ multiplex PCR, and TCRdb holds only the in-frame ones, with some missing. Altogether about 50,000 clones are present, roughly 92% being singletons, with the ten largest covering roughly 0.4%. The material was CD4+ T cells from peripheral blood mononuclear cells, obtained after pregnancy. The origin of the receptors is a female donor with multiple sclerosis, enrolled in a pregnancy study. The CDR3 runs from the conserved cysteine through the conserved F or W. Each record gives: V gene, J gene, D gene, clone size, CDR3 protein, CDR3 DNA. A D gene is named only where the DNA matches it firmly. A row's size may be missing; if present it is once, few, many or a size class.

>TRBV11-3|TRBJ2-1|TRBD2|.
CASSLGSSGNNEQFF
TGTGCCAGCAGCTTAGGATCTAGCGGGAACAATGAGCAGTTCTTC
>TRBV18|TRBJ2-2|.|.
CASSPRGHTGELFF
TGTGCCAGCTCACCACGGGGGCACACCGGGGAGCTGTTTTTT
>TRBV19|TRBJ1-4|.|few
CASSIGPNQKLFF
TGTGCCAGTAGTATTGGCCCAAATCAAAAACTGTTTTTT
>TRBV15|TRBJ2-7|.|.
CATSRDHTGTEQYF
TGTGCCACCAGCAGAGACCATACAGGGACCGAGCAGTACTTC
>TRBV5-4|TRBJ2-7|.|once
CASSRDFAYEQYF
TGTGCCAGCAGCCGGGACTTCGCCTACGAGCAGTACTTC
>TRBV19|TRBJ1-1|.|few
CASSMYMNTEAFF
TGTGCCAGTAGTATGTACATGAACACTGAAGCTTTCTTT
>TRBV7-9|TRBJ2-4|.|.
CASSLGAGVTKNIQYF
TGTGCCAGCAGCTTAGGGGCAGGCGTGACCAAAAACATTCAGTACTTC
>TRBV7-2|TRBJ2-7|TRBD2|once
CASSSRLAGAYEQYF
TGTGCCAGCAGCTCCCGACTAGCGGGAGCCTACGAGCAGTACTTC
>TRBV9|TRBJ2-2|TRBD1|.
CASSRDRANTGELFF
TGTGCCAGCAGTCGGGACAGGGCAAACACCGGGGAGCTGTTTTTT
>TRBV6-1|TRBJ1-2|TRBD1|.
CASSEDVRARGNGYTF
TGTGCCAGCAGTGAAGACGTGAGGGCCAGGGGGAATGGCTACACCTTC
>TRBV5-8|TRBJ2-7|TRBD1|once
CASSLASGTGYEQYF
TGTGCCAGCAGCTTGGCCTCGGGGACAGGCTACGAGCAGTACTTC
>TRBV19|TRBJ2-5|TRBD1|.
CASSMGTVKETQYF
TGTGCCAGTAGTATGGGGACAGTCAAAGAGACCCAGTACTTC
>TRBV9|TRBJ1-2|TRBD1|.
CASSVRGDRAYGYTF
TGTGCCAGCAGCGTGAGGGGGGACAGGGCCTATGGCTACACCTTC
>TRBV20-1|TRBJ2-1|.|.
CSAGAGRRQFF
TGCAGTGCTGGGGCGGGGAGGAGGCAGTTCTTC
>TRBV7-3|TRBJ1-1|.|.
CASSFGSSNTEAFF
TGTGCCAGCAGCTTCGGGAGTTCGAACACTGAAGCTTTCTTT
>TRBV5-6|TRBJ2-1|TRBD2|.
CASSSIGTSGSNEQFF
TGTGCCAGCAGCTCCATAGGGACTAGCGGGAGCAATGAGCAGTTCTTC
>TRBV19|TRBJ1-1|TRBD1|.
CASSPLPGQGGWNTEAFF
TGTGCCAGTAGTCCTCTTCCGGGACAGGGAGGTTGGAACACTGAAGCTTTCTTT
>TRBV7-2|TRBJ2-7|TRBD1|.
CASSPGQGFYEQYF
TGTGCCAGCAGCCCGGGACAGGGTTTTTACGAGCAGTACTTC
>TRBV19|TRBJ1-3|.|.
CASRSDPLNDIYF
TGTGCCAGTAGGAGCGACCCCTTGAATGACATATATTTT
>TRBV18|TRBJ2-7|.|.
CASSQGLAHYEQYF
TGTGCCAGCTCACAAGGGCTAGCGCACTACGAGCAGTACTTC
>TRBV5-8|TRBJ2-2|.|.
CASSISWGVTGELFF
TGTGCCAGCAGCATAAGCTGGGGGGTCACCGGGGAGCTGTTTTTT
>TRBV30|TRBJ2-1|.|.
CAWSNGGSYNEQFF
TGTGCCTGGAGCAACGGCGGCTCCTACAATGAGCAGTTCTTC
>TRBV7-2|TRBJ2-1|TRBD2|.
CASSLWASGGAIEQFF
TGTGCCAGCAGCTTATGGGCTAGCGGGGGGGCCATTGAGCAGTTCTTC
>TRBV7-2|TRBJ2-5|.|.
CASRSLTGFQETQYF
TGTGCCAGCAGATCGTTAACCGGGTTCCAAGAGACCCAGTACTTC
>TRBV6-8|TRBJ1-5|TRBD1|.
CASNKSRDRVNQPQHF
TGTGCCAGCAACAAAAGCCGGGACAGGGTCAATCAGCCCCAGCATTTT
>TRBV18|TRBJ2-6|.|.
CASSPQGSGANVLTF
TGTGCCAGCTCACCGCAGGGCTCTGGGGCCAACGTCCTGACTTTC
>TRBV7-9|TRBJ1-4|.|.
CASSQTGILSGKLFF
TGTGCCAGCAGCCAAACAGGGATCCTCTCGGGAAAACTGTTTTTT
>TRBV7-3|TRBJ2-5|.|.
CASSRGEGETQYF
TGTGCCAGCAGCCGAGGCGAGGGAGAGACCCAGTACTTC